The source of this TCR beta chain is a study of beta chain features in type 1 diabetes. General study results and limits: Researchers report that Type 1 diabetes patients had moderately but significantly shorter TCRB CDR3s across all four CD4+ subsets. Among patients, naive, central memory and Treg TCRB repertoires appeared more similar than among healthy donors. In patients and controls equally, PCR might favor templates that are shorter.

Reverse transcription of all isolated RNA meant that expressed TCRB transcripts were sequenced. Read counts averaged around 3.6 million for samples of naive, central memory and regulatory T cells. The table came from immunoSEQ multiplex PCR; TCRdb's copy has only in-frame clones and leaves some out. The table has a few hundred thousand clones, roughly 9.8% seen once. This clone was detected only a few times. Its antigen is not known. The CDR3 has 14 amino acids. V was clipped by 3 bases and J by 3 bases; unmatched bases: 5. Germline V gene data show CDR1 as SGHDT and CDR2 as YYEEEE. This clonotype was sampled from a young man with type 1 diabetes. Sample: central memory CD4+ T cells from blood. The chain combines TRBV5-6 with TRBJ1-2; 7 positions match TRBD1. The CDR3 DNA sequence: TGTGCCAGCAGCTATCTTGGACAGGACTATGGCTACACCTTC. It codes for CASSYLGQDYGYTF.